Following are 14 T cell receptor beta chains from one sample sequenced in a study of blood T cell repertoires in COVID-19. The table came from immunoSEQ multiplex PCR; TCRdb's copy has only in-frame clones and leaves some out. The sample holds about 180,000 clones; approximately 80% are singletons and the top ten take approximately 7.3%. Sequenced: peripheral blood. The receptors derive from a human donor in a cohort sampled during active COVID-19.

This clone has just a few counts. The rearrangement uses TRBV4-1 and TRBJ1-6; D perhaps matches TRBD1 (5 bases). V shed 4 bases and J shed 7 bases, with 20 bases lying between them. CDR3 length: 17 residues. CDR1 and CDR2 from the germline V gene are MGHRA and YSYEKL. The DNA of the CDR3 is TGCGCCAGCAGCCCGAGCCTCGGGGCTGGAGGGAATTCACCCCTCCACTTT. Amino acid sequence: CASSPSLGAGGNSPLHF.

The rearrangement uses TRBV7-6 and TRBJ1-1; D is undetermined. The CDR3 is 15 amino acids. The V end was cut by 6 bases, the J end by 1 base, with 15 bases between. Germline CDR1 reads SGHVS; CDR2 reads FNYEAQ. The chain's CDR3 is CASSLREAQNTEAFF. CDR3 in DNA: TGTGCCAGCAGTTTACGGGAGGCCCAGAACACTGAAGCTTTCTTT.

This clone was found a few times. The CDR3 DNA reads TGTGCCAGCAGCCGATATAGGAACACTGAAGCTTTCTTT. Protein: CASSRYRNTEAFF. The chain recombines TRBV7-6 with TRBJ1-1; D unclear. The CDR3 totals 13 residues. Trimming shortened V by 5 bases and J by 1 base, and 8 bases separated the two germline ends. Germline V gene sequence: CDR1 SGHVS, CDR2 FNYEAQ.

CDR3 loop: CASSDPVGSTDTQYF. In nucleotides, the CDR3 is TGTGCCAGCAGCGATCCGGTGGGCAGCACAGATACGCAGTATTTT. This chain connects TRBV9 to TRBJ2-3; D gene uncertain. V shed 3 bases and J shed 0 bases, with 11 bases lying between them. The V gene's germline CDR1 is SGDLS and CDR2 YYNGEE. The CDR3 runs 15 residues.

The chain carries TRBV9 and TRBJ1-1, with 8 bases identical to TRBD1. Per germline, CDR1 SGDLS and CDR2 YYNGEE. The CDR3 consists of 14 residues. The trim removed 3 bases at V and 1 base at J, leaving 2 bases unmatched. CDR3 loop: CASSAGTGNTEAFF. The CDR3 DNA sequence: TGTGCCAGCAGCGCCGGGACAGGGAACACTGAAGCTTTCTTT. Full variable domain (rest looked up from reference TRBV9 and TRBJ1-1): DSGVTQTPKHLITATGQRVTLRCSPRSGDLSVYWYQQSLDQGLQFLIQYYNGEERAKGNILERFSAQQFPDLHSELNLSSLELGDSALYFCASSAGTGNTEAFFGQGTRLTVV.

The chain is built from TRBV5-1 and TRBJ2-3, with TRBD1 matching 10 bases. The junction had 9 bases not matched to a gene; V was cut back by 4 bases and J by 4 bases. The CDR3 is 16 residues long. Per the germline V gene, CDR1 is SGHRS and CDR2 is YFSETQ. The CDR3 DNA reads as TGCGCCAGCAGCCCAGAAGGACAGGGGGATTCAGATACGCAGTATTTT. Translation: CASSPEGQGDSDTQYF.

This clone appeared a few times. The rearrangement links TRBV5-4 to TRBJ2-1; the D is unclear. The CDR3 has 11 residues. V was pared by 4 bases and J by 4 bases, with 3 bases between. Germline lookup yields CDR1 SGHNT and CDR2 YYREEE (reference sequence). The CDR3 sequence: CASSAYNEQFF. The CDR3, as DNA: TGTGCCAGCAGCGCGTACAATGAGCAGTTCTTC.

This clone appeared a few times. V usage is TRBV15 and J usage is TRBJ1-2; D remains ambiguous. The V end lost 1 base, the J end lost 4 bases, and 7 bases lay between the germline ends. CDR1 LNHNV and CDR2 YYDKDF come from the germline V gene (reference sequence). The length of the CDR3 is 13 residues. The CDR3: CATSRGTAYGYTF. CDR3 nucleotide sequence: TGTGCCACCAGCAGAGGTACAGCCTATGGCTACACCTTC.

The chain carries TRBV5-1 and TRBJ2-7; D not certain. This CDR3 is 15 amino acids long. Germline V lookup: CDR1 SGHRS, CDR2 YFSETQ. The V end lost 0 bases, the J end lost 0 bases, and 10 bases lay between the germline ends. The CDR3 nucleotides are TGCGCCAGCAGCTTGGACTTTCCGAGCTCCTACGAGCAGTACTTC. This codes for CASSLDFPSSYEQYF. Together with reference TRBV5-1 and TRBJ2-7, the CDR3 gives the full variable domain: KAGVTQTPRYLIKTRGQQVTLSCSPISGHRSVSWYQQTPGQGLQFLFEYFSETQRNKGNFPGRFSGRQFSNSRSEMNVSTLELGDSALYLCASSLDFPSSYEQYFGPGTRLTVT.

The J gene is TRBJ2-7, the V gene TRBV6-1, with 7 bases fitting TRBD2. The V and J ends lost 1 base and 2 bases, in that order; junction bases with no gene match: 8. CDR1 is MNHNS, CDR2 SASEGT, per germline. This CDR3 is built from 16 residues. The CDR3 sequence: CASSEEWQAGAYEQYF. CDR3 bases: TGTGCCAGCAGTGAAGAGTGGCAGGCGGGGGCCTACGAGCAGTACTTC.

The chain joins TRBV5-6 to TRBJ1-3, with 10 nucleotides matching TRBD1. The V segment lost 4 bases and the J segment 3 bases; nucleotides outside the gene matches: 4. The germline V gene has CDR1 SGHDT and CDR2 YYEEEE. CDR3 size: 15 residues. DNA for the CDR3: TGTGCCAGCAGCGTACGGACAGGGGGTGGAAACACCATATATTTT. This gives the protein CASSVRTGGGNTIYF.

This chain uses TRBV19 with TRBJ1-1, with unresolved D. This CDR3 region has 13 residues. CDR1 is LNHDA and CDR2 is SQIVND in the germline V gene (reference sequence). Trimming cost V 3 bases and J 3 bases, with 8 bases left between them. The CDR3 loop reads CASSMWEYTEAFF. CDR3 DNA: TGTGCCAGTAGTATGTGGGAGTACACTGAAGCTTTCTTT. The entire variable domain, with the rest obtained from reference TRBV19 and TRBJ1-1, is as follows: DGGITQSPKYLFRKEGQNVTLSCEQNLNHDAMYWYRQDPGQGLRLIYYSQIVNDFQKGDIAEGYSVSREKKESFPLTVTSAQKNPTAFYLCASSMWEYTEAFFGQGTRLTVV.

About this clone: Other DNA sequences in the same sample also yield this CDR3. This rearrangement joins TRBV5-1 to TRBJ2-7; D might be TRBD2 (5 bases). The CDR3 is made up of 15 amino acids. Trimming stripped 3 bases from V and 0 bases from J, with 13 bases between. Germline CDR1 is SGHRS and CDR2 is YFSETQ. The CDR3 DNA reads TGCGCCAGCAGCTCCTTGACGGGGAGCTCCTACGAGCAGTACTTC. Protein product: CASSSLTGSSYEQYF.

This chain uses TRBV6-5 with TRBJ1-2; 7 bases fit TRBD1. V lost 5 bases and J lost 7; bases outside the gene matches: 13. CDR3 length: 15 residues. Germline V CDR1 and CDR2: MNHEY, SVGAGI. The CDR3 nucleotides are TGTGCCAGCAGTCAGCCCAGCCGGGACAGCCTTGGCTACACCTTC. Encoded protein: CASSQPSRDSLGYTF.